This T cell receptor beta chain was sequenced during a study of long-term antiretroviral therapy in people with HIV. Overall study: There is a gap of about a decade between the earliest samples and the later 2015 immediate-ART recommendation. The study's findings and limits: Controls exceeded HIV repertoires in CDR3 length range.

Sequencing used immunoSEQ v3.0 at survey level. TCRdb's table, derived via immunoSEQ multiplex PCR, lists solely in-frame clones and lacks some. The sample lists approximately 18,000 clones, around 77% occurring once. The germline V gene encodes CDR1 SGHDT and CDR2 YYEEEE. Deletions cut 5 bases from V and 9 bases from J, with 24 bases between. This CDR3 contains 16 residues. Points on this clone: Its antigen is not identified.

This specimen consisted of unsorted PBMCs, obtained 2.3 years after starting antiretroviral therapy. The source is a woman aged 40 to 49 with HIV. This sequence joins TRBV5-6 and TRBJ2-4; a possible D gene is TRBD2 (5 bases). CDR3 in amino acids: CASSSNRPFPEGIQYF. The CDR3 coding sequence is TGTGCCAGCAGTTCGAACCGACCCTTCCCCGAGGGCATTCAGTACTTC.